This T cell receptor (beta chain) originates from a study of shared clonotypes between healthy human individuals. The table came from immunoSEQ multiplex PCR; TCRdb's copy has only in-frame clones and leaves some out. Of about 1.1 million clones listed, 78% were seen once; the top ten hold 0.61%. CDR1 and CDR2 from the germline V gene are MNHEY and SVGAGI. Between the trimmed V and J ends, which lost 4 bases and 2 bases, there was a span of 9 bases. The CDR3 covers 13 residues. The TCR originated in a man in his late teens or twenties in good health. Some clones in this sample may be carry-over from other donors' samples. The sample comprised memory CD4+ T cells from PBMCs. Sample subset: CD45RA-negative fraction. The V gene is TRBV6-5, the J gene TRBJ2-7; D uncertain. The CDR3 nucleotides are TGTGCCAGCAGTTCCCTAAGTCCCTACGAGCAGTACTTC. Amino acids: CASSSLSPYEQYF.